The T cell receptor beta chain under discussion was sequenced for a study of human T cells and chemical hapten exposure. The library tagged each cDNA molecule with unique molecular identifiers. Each CDR3 protein is one row after TCRdb ran MiXCR on the RACE reads. Found here are approximately 87,000 distinct CDR3 sequences, roughly an eighth of them singletons; the top ten hold 2.5% to 4%. V dropped 6 bases and J dropped 3 bases, with 17 bases sitting between them. The CDR3 contains 15 residues. This clonotype has a count of ten or more. Its cognate antigen is unknown. Study-wide results and caveats: Clustering by CDR3 similarity yielded significantly more large clusters from expanded TCRs than controls. The number of TCRs over 1 in 1000 frequency stayed unchanged after DPC.

The time point: patch test 2, 6 weeks after DPC sensitization. Regarding treatment: therapeutic diphenylcyclopropenone sensitization with weekly scalp DPC. This receptor was obtained from a woman between 40 and 55 years old with alopecia areata. Some clones in this sample may be carry-over from other donors' samples. The specimen comprised whole blood, sampled in connection with sensitization to the hapten diphenylcyclopropenone (DPC). The chain uses TRBV12-3 or TRBV12-4 and TRBJ1-1; D is uncertain. This chain's CDR3 is CASRPDRSRDTEAFF. The CDR3 DNA follows: TGTGCCAGCAGACCCGACCGATCGAGGGACACTGAAGCTTTCTTT.